This T cell receptor (beta chain) was captured by sequencing in a study of blood T cell repertoires in COVID-19. On the study more broadly: Donors in the United States, Italy and Spain gave samples during acute or convalescent COVID-19. PBMCs, B-cell-depleted T cells, or T cells were the source of the cDNA or gDNA that made up the material.

As handled by the study authors: For nucleated cells, counts were estimated from reference gene primer amplification. Sequenced by immunoSEQ multiplex PCR; TCRdb stores in-frame clones only, minus some. V and J calls and clone size are as listed in that table; D and trimming were resolved from the DNA. The sample has just over 250,000 clones; 88% are singletons. The CDR3 contains 15 residues. The germline V gene has CDR1 LNHDA and CDR2 SQIVND (reference sequence). The V gene end was trimmed by 4 bases and the J gene end by 3 bases; junction bases not matched to a gene: 7. The clonotype was recovered from a man aged 55-75 years who had recovered from COVID-19. The rearrangement uses TRBV19 and TRBJ1-2; 8 bases align to TRBD1. The sequenced sample was peripheral blood. The CDR3 spells CASSTPGGSYYGYTF. CDR3 nucleotide sequence: TGTGCCAGTAGTACCCCAGGGGGCAGTTACTATGGCTACACCTTC.